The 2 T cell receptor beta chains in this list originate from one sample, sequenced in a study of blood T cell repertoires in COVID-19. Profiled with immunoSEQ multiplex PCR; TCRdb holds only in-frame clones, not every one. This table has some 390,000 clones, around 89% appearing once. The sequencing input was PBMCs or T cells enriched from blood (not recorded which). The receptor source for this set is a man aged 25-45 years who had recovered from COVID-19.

CDR3 nucleotides: TGTGCCAGCAGTTACTCCTTGAGACTAGCGGGTCTTTACAATGAGCAGTTCTTC. Its protein product is CASSYSLRLAGLYNEQFF. This chain joins TRBV6-2 or TRBV6-3 and TRBJ2-1, with 10 positions matching TRBD2. Unmatched junction bases numbered 9, after V lost 0 bases and J lost 4 bases. The CDR3 is 18 residues long. CDR1 is MNHEY and CDR2 is SVGEGT in the germline V gene.

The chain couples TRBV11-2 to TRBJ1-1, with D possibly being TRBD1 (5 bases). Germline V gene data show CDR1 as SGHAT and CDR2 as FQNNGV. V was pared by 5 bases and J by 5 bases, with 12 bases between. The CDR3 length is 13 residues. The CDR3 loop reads CASSGAGRTEAFF. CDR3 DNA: TGTGCCAGCAGCGGGGCAGGGAGGACTGAAGCTTTCTTT.